The 26 T cell receptor beta chains below come from one sample, sequenced in a study of tumor and adjacent non-tumor tissue in lung cancer. TCRbeta libraries were built with three rounds of nested PCR, modified from ARM-PCR. TCRdb re-called the multiplex PCR reads through MiXCR, storing one row per CDR3 protein. Of around 71,000 distinct CDR3 sequences in the sample, around 70% are singletons; the top ten hold roughly 10%. No cell sorting was done before RNA was extracted from the tissue. The sequencing sample was made of lung tumor tissue. The receptor source for this set is a woman aged 35 to 49 with non-small cell lung cancer.

A note on this clonotype: Mismatch with germline at one junction end may stem from a read error. The V and J genes are TRBV7-9 and TRBJ2-1; 7 bases align to TRBD1. This CDR3 contains 14 residues. The V gene's germline CDR1 is SEHNR and CDR2 FQNEAQ (reference sequence). The CDR3 DNA reads as TGTGTCAGCAGCTTAGGGGGCGACTACAATAAGCAGTTCTTC. This encodes CVSSLGGDYNKQFF.

This chain connects TRBV4-1 to TRBJ1-1; no definite D call. Looked up from germline, CDR1 is MGHRA and CDR2 is YSYEKL. With 10 bases removed from V and 7 bases from J, the gap between germline ends came to 13 bases. The CDR3 has 11 amino acids. Here the CDR3 DNA reads TGCGCCATCACCTGTCGCCTTGAAGCTTTCTTT. Its translation: CAITCRLEAFF.

By share, this clonotype counts as medium-sized (0.01 to 0.1%). CDR3 nucleotides: TGTGCCAGCAGCTCCCCAATGGGCGGGGGCCGCGAGACCCAGTACTTC. Its protein is CASSSPMGGGRETQYF. The rearrangement uses TRBV11-2 and TRBJ2-5, with D perhaps matching TRBD2 (7 bases). With 4 bases removed from V and 5 bases from J, the gap between germline ends came to 20 bases. This CDR3 comprises 16 residues. Germline V gene sequence: CDR1 SGHAT, CDR2 FQNNGV.

This sequence joins TRBV12-3 or TRBV12-4 and TRBJ2-5, with a possible D match to TRBD2 (7 bases). With 7 bases removed from V and 9 bases from J, the gap between germline ends came to 30 bases. The CDR3 extends over 17 amino acids. The CDR3 protein is CASISSRLGGHVEAQYF. In nucleotides, the CDR3 is TGTGCCAGCATTTCAAGCAGGTTGGGGGGGCACGTGGAGGCCCAGTACTTC.

This sequence joins TRBV6-1 and TRBJ2-1; 8 nucleotides match TRBD2. The CDR3 runs 13 residues. CDR1 is MNHNS, CDR2 SASEGT, per germline. The CDR3 spells CALGRGAGKEQFF. The CDR3 coding sequence is TGTGCTCTGGGGCGGGGGGCCGGGAAAGAGCAGTTCTTC.

Worth noting for this clonotype: One end of the junction is discordant with germline, which a read error may explain. This chain uses TRBV6-5 with TRBJ2-7; possibly TRBD1 or TRBD2 for D (5 bases each). Germline CDR1 MNHEY, CDR2 SVGAGI. The CDR3 has 13 residues. In DNA form, the CDR3 reads TGTGCCAGCAGGAGACAGACTTGGGACGAACAGTACTTC. Residues: CASRRQTWDEQYF.

This clonotype has just one count. The CDR3 end shows no conserved phenylalanine or tryptophan, and so a read error is likely. It is unclear where the CDR3 begins or ends on the DNA, so no DNA is shown, and the CDR3 is as TCRdb lists it. The chain employs TRBV14 and TRBJ2-7; TRBD2, the table's D call, was not compared with the DNA. The CDR3 has 13 residues if both end residues are counted. CDR1 SGHDN and CDR2 FVKESK come from the germline V gene. Here the CDR3 reads CASSQSGGYEQYS.

About this clonotype: At one boundary the junction diverges from the germline segment, which might be a read error. This chain connects TRBV6-5 to TRBJ2-2; possible D gene TRBD2, 5 bases. The germline gives CDR1 MNHEY, CDR2 SVGAGI. The CDR3 runs to 14 residues. The CDR3 spells CASRLVPNTGELFF. CDR3 coding DNA: TGTGCCAGCAGACTAGTTCCGAATACCGGGGAGCTGTTTTTT.

Worth noting for this clonotype: A much more abundant neighbour one base away suggests this may be a read error. The J gene is TRBJ2-5, the V gene TRBV20-1; either TRBD1 or TRBD2 may fit D (5 bases each). The germline V gene encodes CDR1 DFQATT and CDR2 SNEGSKA (reference sequence). The CDR3 consists of 13 residues. In nucleotides, the CDR3 is TGCAGTACTAGGGGCAGGGCCGAAGAGACCCAGTACTTC. Amino acid sequence: CSTRGRAEETQYF.

As regards this clonotype: One end of the junction fails to match germline, which may point to a read error. The chain employs TRBV5-6 and TRBJ1-5; TRBD1 aligns across 8 bases. The CDR3 consists of 16 residues. CDR1 is SGHDT and CDR2 is YYEEEE in the germline V gene. CDR3 DNA sequence: TGTGCCAGCAGCTTGGGGGGACAGGATAGCGATCAGCCCCAACATTTT. It specifies CASSLGGQDSDQPQHF. Based on the CDR3 plus reference TRBV5-6 and TRBJ1-5, the full variable domain is DAGVTQSPTHLIKTRGQQVTLRCSPKSGHDTVSWYQQALGQGPQFIFQYYEEEERQRGNFPDRFSGHQFPNYSSELNVNALLLGDSALYLCASSLGGQDSDQPQHFGDGTRLSIL.

This clonotype appeared many times. This sequence joins TRBV7-9 and TRBJ2-7; maybe TRBD2 (7 bases). The CDR3 is 14 residues long. V was pared by 5 bases and J by 2 bases, with 13 bases between. In germline, CDR1 is SEHNR, CDR2 FQNEAQ (reference sequence). CDR3 nucleotides: TGTGCCAGCAGCCAAGGGGGGGCCACCTACGAGCAGTACTTC. It translates to CASSQGGATYEQYF.

Worth noting for this clonotype: Compared with germline, one end of the junction differs, possibly owing to a read error. The chain joins TRBV6-6 to TRBJ2-7; D is perhaps TRBD2 (6 bases). The CDR3 has 14 amino acids. Germline CDR1 reads MNHNY; CDR2 reads SVGAGI (reference sequence). The CDR3 here is CASSYGGNSLEQYF. The CDR3 DNA reads TGTGCCAGCAGTTACGGCGGGAATTCCCTCGAGCAATACTTC.

Turning to this clonotype: This CDR3 is missing its conserved last phenylalanine or tryptophan, likely due to a read error. The chain links TRBV4-1 to TRBJ2-1; D is possibly TRBD1 or TRBD2 (5 bases each). CDR3 size: 12 residues. Germline lookup yields CDR1 MGHRA and CDR2 YSYEKL. CDR3 in amino acids: CASSQRDRPQFY. The CDR3 DNA is TGTGCTAGCAGCCAGAGGGACCGCCCGCAGTTCTAC.

The chain links TRBV19 to TRBJ2-6; D gene unclear. V lost 7 bases and J lost 0, with 10 bases in between. The CDR3 runs to 15 residues. Germline CDR1 reads LNHDA; CDR2 reads SQIVND (reference sequence). CDR3: CASIGQNSGANVLTF. Here the CDR3 DNA reads TGTGCCAGTATCGGGCAGAACTCTGGGGCCAACGTCCTGACTTTC.

This clonotype occurred many times. CDR3 nucleotide sequence: TGCAGTGCTAGAGATGAAGCAGCCCCGAGGCAGCCCCAGCATTTT. It codes for CSARDEAAPRQPQHF. The chain is built from TRBV20-1 and TRBJ1-5; D call uncertain. In germline, CDR1 is DFQATT, CDR2 SNEGSKA (reference sequence). Deletions cut 0 bases from V and 7 bases from J, with 16 bases between. The CDR3 runs to 15 residues.

Only one count was recorded for this clonotype. With a much larger clone just one base away, this may be a read error. The J gene is TRBJ1-2, the V gene TRBV30; the match to TRBD1 covers 8 bases. From germline, CDR1 is GTSNPN and CDR2 SVGIG (reference sequence). The CDR3 runs to 14 residues. CDR3: CVWSAGQGNYGYTF. CDR3 coding DNA: TGTGTCTGGAGTGCTGGACAGGGAAACTATGGCTACACCTTC.

This clonotype occurred many times. The V call is TRBV6-1, the J call TRBJ1-5; D is unresolved. V gave up 0 bases and J gave up 6 bases, with 9 bases separating them. The CDR3 is made up of 14 amino acids. Germline-derived CDR1 and CDR2 are MNHNS and SASEGT. This CDR3 reads CASSEARGGQPQHF. CDR3 sequence (DNA): TGTGCCAGCAGTGAAGCGCGGGGAGGTCAGCCCCAGCATTTT.

This clonotype was recorded only once. The gene calls are TRBV3-1 and TRBJ1-1, with a weak D call TRBD1 (6 bases). Deletions cut 6 bases from V and 5 bases from J, with 13 bases between. CDR1 is LGHDT and CDR2 is YNNKEL in the germline V gene (reference sequence). The CDR3 is 13 residues long. The CDR3 DNA reads TGTGCCAGCAGAGGAGGGGGGGGTACTGAAGCTTTCTTT. Encoded protein: CASRGGGGTEAFF.

This clonotype has more than one count but fewer than ten. The DNA of the CDR3 is TGTGCCAGCAAAGCCCAATCCCTCCCCGGGCAGTACTTC. Translated, it gives CASKAQSLPGQYF. The chain couples TRBV28 to TRBJ2-7; D unresolved. The CDR3 covers 13 residues. Trimming removed 7 bases from V and 9 bases from J, with 19 bases in between. Germline V gene lookup returns CDR1 MDHEN and CDR2 SYDVKM.

Worth noting for this clonotype: This CDR3 fails to terminate in the conserved phenylalanine or tryptophan, so it likely reflects a read error. No DNA is shown, since the ends of the CDR3 on it are uncertain; the CDR3 is the one TCRdb lists. CDR3 loop: CASSPTGEDKFL. The chain has TRBV5-6 and TRBJ2-1; the table's TRBD1 call for D was not verified on the DNA. From its first to its last residue, the CDR3 has 12 amino acids. Looked up from germline, CDR1 is SGHDT and CDR2 is YYEEEE.

On this clonotype: A read error may account for a junction end that differs from germline. This sequence joins TRBV11-3 and TRBJ2-1; 11 positions match TRBD2. Germline loops: CDR1 SGHNT, CDR2 YENEEA. This CDR3 has 16 amino acids. CDR3 bases: TGTGCCAGCAGCGATCCGGGACTAGCGGCCATCTATGAGCACTTCTTC. This gives the protein CASSDPGLAAIYEHFF.

A note on this clonotype: A much larger clone differs from this one at a single base, so this may be a read error. The CDR3 ends on some other residue instead of the conserved phenylalanine or tryptophan, so this is likely a read error. The chain couples TRBV7-9 to TRBJ1-2, with TRBD1 matching 8 bases. This CDR3 region has 15 residues. J lost 3 bases, V lost 5 bases, and 8 bases had no gene match. CDR1 SEHNR and CDR2 FQNEAQ come from the germline V gene (reference sequence). The CDR3 reads CASSPRTGFYYGYTL. Here the CDR3 DNA reads TGTGCCAGCAGCCCCCGGACAGGGTTCTACTATGGCTACACCTTA.

Comment on this clonotype: A read error may account for a junction end that differs from germline. This chain uses TRBV29-1 with TRBJ2-7; D call uncertain. The CDR3 covers 13 residues. Per germline, CDR1 SQVTM and CDR2 ANQGSEA. CDR3 nucleotides: TGCAGCGTTGAGAATAGTGGGTCCTACGAGCTGTACTTC. This gives the protein CSVENSGSYELYF.

Points on this clonotype: The missing conserved phenylalanine or tryptophan at the end of this CDR3 makes a read error likely. This chain links TRBV20-1 with TRBJ1-6; D remains ambiguous. The CDR3 covers 16 residues. Trimming stripped 2 bases from V and 0 bases from J, with 11 bases between. The germline V gene encodes CDR1 DFQATT and CDR2 SNEGSKA (reference sequence). The DNA for the CDR3 is TGCAGTGCTAGAAGGGCCGGGAGCTCCTATAATTCACCCCTCCACTCT. This translates into CSARRAGSSYNSPLHS.

As concerns this clonotype: One junction end does not reproduce the germline sequence, and a read error may be involved. V and J are TRBV6-5 and TRBJ1-3; D remains ambiguous. This CDR3 has 14 amino acids. From germline, CDR1 is MNHEY and CDR2 SVGAGI. This CDR3 reads CTSSRLSSGNTIYF. Written as DNA, the CDR3 is TGTACCAGCAGTCGACTGAGCTCTGGAAACACCATATATTTT.

As for this clonotype: Its ends do not fully match the called genes, so a read error is possible. This chain connects TRBV10-3 to TRBJ2-4; TRBD1 matches 10 bases. The CDR3 totals 15 residues. CDR1 is ENHRY and CDR2 is SYGVKD in the germline V gene. The CDR3 sequence: CVISAGDRGKNIQYF. CDR3 coding DNA: TGTGTCATCAGTGCTGGGGACAGGGGCAAAAACATTCAGTACTTC.